This is a list of T cell receptor beta chains from one sample in a study of cytomegalovirus exposure and HLA in healthy donors. The data were produced by immunoSEQ multiplex PCR, yet TCRdb's version contains in-frame clones alone and is incomplete. This repertoire shows about 200,000 clones, around 78% found once; its top ten account for about 1.9%. Sequenced material: PBMCs. Receptors were obtained from a man younger than 45 in good health and CMV-seronegative. Both conserved end residues are part of each CDR3. A D gene is named only where the DNA matches it firmly. Clone size appears in some rows only: once, few, many, or a class for an expanded clone.

V,size,length,J,D,CDR3,DNA
TRBV19,once,16,TRBJ2-1,TRBD2,CASSMTSGSSYNEQFF,TGTGCCAGTAGCATGACTAGCGGGAGCTCCTACAATGAGCAGTTCTTC
TRBV29-1,NA,13,TRBJ1-2,NA,CSVRQGLSYGYTF,TGCAGCGTTCGTCAGGGCCTGAGCTATGGCTACACCTTC
TRBV19,NA,17,TRBJ1-1,NA,CASSIVPRRRPNTEAFF,TGTGCCAGTAGTATAGTCCCACGACGGAGGCCGAACACTGAAGCTTTCTTT
TRBV9,NA,17,TRBJ2-1,TRBD2,CASSPSPTSGIYNEQFF,TGTGCCAGCAGCCCCAGCCCGACTAGCGGGATTTACAATGAGCAGTTCTTC
TRBV25-1,NA,15,TRBJ1-5,NA,CASSRGSYSNQPQHF,TGTGCCAGCAGTCGGGGGTCTTATAGCAATCAGCCCCAGCATTTT
TRBV27,few,16,TRBJ1-2,TRBD1,CASSPGQGAVYKGYTF,TGTGCCAGCAGTCCCGGACAGGGGGCTGTCTATAAGGGCTACACCTTC
TRBV6-5,once,11,TRBJ2-7,TRBD1,CASSGTGEQYF,TGTGCCAGCAGTGGGACAGGGGAGCAGTACTTC
TRBV6-4,NA,15,TRBJ2-1,TRBD2,CASSEGLAGGFEQFF,TGTGCCAGCAGTGAGGGACTAGCGGGAGGCTTTGAGCAGTTCTTC
TRBV5-1,NA,15,TRBJ2-5,TRBD2,CASRPGLAGGETQYF,TGCGCCAGCAGACCCGGACTAGCGGGAGGGGAGACCCAGTACTTC
TRBV7-8,NA,15,TRBJ2-3,TRBD2,CASSQKRERTDTQYF,TGTGCCAGCAGTCAGAAGCGGGAGAGGACAGATACGCAGTATTTT
TRBV7-9,NA,15,TRBJ2-5,NA,CASSLVPAHQETQYF,TGTGCCAGCAGCTTAGTCCCTGCGCACCAAGAGACCCAGTACTTC
TRBV5-1,NA,14,TRBJ1-1,TRBD1,CASSLVQGADQAFF,TGCGCCAGCAGCTTGGTACAGGGGGCGGATCAAGCTTTCTTT
TRBV5-1,NA,13,TRBJ2-5,NA,CASSLDSQETQYF,TGCGCCAGCAGCTTAGACAGCCAAGAGACCCAGTACTTC
TRBV2,NA,15,TRBJ2-7,NA,CASSDTLDQTYEQYF,TGTGCCAGCAGCGATACCCTAGATCAGACGTACGAGCAGTACTTC
TRBV7-9,NA,16,TRBJ2-1,TRBD1,CASSLFGTGSESEQFF,TGTGCCAGCAGCTTATTTGGGACAGGGAGTGAGAGTGAGCAGTTCTTC
TRBV11-3,NA,14,TRBJ1-2,NA,CASSLSRRAYGYTF,TGTGCCAGCAGCTTATCTCGGAGGGCCTATGGCTACACCTTC
TRBV25-1,NA,16,TRBJ2-1,TRBD2,CASRALAGTAYNEQFF,TGTGCCAGCAGGGCACTAGCGGGAACGGCGTACAATGAGCAGTTCTTC
TRBV6-5,few,15,TRBJ1-3,NA,CASSQGGLSGNTIYF,TGTGCCAGCAGCCAAGGCGGGCTCTCTGGAAACACCATATATTTT
TRBV5-1,NA,13,TRBJ2-7,NA,CASSGQSSHEQYF,TGCGCCAGCAGCGGACAGAGTAGCCACGAGCAGTACTTC
TRBV5-1,NA,15,TRBJ2-7,TRBD1,CASSLEGTGVSEQYF,TGCGCCAGCAGCTTGGAAGGGACAGGGGTCTCCGAGCAGTACTTC
TRBV4-1,NA,17,TRBJ2-7,NA,CASSQGTGAGRYYEQYF,TGCGCCAGCAGCCAAGGTACCGGGGCGGGAAGGTACTACGAGCAGTACTTC
TRBV7-8,once,14,TRBJ2-1,TRBD2,CASSQTSAYNEQFF,TGTGCCAGCAGCCAGACTAGCGCCTACAATGAGCAGTTCTTC
TRBV7-6,NA,14,TRBJ2-2,NA,CASSSSGTTGELFF,TGTGCCAGCAGCTCCTCCGGGACAACCGGGGAGCTGTTTTTT
TRBV2,NA,14,TRBJ2-3,TRBD2,CASPGGSVADTQYF,TGTGCCAGCCCGGGCGGGAGTGTCGCAGATACGCAGTATTTT
TRBV28,few,13,TRBJ1-5,TRBD1,CASWGQKNQPQHF,TGTGCCAGCTGGGGACAGAAAAATCAGCCCCAGCATTTT
TRBV9,NA,17,TRBJ1-4,TRBD1,CASSVGWRDRAREKLFF,TGTGCCAGCAGCGTAGGTTGGAGGGACAGGGCGAGGGAAAAACTGTTTTTT
TRBV5-1,NA,14,TRBJ2-3,NA,CASSLAGISDTQYF,TGCGCCAGCAGCTTGGCCGGGATCTCAGATACGCAGTATTTT